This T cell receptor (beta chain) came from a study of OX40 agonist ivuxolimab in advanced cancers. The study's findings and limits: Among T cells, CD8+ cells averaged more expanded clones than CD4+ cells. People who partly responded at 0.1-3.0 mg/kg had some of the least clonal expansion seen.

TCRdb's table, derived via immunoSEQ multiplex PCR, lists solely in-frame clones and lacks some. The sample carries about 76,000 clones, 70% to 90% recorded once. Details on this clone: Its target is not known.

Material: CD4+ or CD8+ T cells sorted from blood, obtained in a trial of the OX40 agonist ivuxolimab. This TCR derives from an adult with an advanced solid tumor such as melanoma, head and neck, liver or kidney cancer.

The CDR3 DNA reads TGTGCCAGCACCGAGGGGACTAGCAACATTCAGTACTTC. Its translation: CASTEGTSNIQYF. The gene calls are TRBV11-2 and TRBJ2-4, with 9 bases aligning to TRBD2. CDR1 SGHAT and CDR2 FQNNGV come from the germline V gene. The CDR3 is 13 amino acids. Germline trimming cut 7 bases from V and 7 bases from J; bases unmatched to any gene: 5.